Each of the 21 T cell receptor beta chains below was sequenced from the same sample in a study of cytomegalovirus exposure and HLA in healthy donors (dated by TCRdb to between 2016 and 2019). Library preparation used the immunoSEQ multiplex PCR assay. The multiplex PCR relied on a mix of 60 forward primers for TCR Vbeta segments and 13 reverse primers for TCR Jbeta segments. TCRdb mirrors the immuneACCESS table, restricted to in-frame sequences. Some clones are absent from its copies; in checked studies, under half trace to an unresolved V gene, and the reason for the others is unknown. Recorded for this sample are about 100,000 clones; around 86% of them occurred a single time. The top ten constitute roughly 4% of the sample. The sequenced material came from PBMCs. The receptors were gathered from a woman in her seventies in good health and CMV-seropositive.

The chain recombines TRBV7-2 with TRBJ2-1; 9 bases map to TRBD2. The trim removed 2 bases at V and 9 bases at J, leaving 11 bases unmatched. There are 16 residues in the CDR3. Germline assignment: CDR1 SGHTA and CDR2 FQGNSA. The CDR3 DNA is TGTGCCAGCAGCTTATCGTCCGTGGCGGGAGGGGTTGAGCAGTTCTTC. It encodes CASSLSSVAGGVEQFF.

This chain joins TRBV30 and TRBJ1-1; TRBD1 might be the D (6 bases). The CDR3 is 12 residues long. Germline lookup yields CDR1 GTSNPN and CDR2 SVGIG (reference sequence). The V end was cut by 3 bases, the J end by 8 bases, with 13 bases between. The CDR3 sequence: CAWSPPTGEAFF. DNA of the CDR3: TGTGCCTGGAGCCCCCCGACAGGCGAAGCTTTCTTT.

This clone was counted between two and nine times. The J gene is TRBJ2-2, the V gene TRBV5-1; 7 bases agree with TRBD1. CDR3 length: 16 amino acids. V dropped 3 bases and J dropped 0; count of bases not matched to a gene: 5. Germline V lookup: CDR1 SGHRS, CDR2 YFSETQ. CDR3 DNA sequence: TGCGCCAGCAGCTCGCTACAGGGGTCGAACACCGGGGAGCTGTTTTTT. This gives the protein CASSSLQGSNTGELFF.

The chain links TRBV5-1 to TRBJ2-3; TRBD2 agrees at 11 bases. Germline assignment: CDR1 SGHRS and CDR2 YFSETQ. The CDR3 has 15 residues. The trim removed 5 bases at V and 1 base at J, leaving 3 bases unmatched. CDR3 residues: CASRLAGARTDTQYF. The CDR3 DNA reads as TGCGCCAGCAGACTAGCGGGAGCCCGCACAGATACGCAGTATTTT.

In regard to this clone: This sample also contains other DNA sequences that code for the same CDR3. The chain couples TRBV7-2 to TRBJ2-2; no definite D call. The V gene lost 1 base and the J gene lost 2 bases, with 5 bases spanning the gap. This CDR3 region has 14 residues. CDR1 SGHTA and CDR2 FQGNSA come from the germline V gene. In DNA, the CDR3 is TGTGCCAGCAGCTTAGATAGAAACACCGGGGAGCTGTTTTTT. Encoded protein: CASSLDRNTGELFF.

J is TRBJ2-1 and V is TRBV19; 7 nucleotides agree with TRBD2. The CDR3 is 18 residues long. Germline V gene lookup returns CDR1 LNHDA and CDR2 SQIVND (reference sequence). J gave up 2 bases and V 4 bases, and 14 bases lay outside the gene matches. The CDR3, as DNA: TGTGCCAGTAGTACCGAGAGGTGGGGGGGGACCCCCTACAATGAGCAGTTCTTC. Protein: CASSTERWGGTPYNEQFF.

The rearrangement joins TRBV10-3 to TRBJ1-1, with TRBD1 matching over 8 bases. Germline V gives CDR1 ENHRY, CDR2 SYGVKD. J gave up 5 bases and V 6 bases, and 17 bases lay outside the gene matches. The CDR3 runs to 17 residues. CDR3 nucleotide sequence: TGTGCCATCAGGGGTCGCCAGGGGGCGCAGAGGGAGACTGAAGCTTTCTTT. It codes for CAIRGRQGAQRETEAFF.

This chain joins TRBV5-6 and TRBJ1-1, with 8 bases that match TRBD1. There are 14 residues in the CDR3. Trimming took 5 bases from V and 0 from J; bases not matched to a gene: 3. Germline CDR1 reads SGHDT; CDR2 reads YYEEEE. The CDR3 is CASSSTGVNTEAFF. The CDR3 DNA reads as TGTGCCAGCAGTTCGACAGGGGTGAACACTGAAGCTTTCTTT.

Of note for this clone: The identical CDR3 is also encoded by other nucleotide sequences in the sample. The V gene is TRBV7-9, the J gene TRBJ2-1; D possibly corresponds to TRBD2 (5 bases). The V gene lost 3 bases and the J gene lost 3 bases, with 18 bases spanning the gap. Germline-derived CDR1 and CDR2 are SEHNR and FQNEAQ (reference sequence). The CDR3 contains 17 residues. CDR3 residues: CASSFRGGGESYNEQFF. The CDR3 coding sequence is TGTGCCAGCAGCTTCCGGGGTGGAGGCGAGAGCTACAATGAGCAGTTCTTC.

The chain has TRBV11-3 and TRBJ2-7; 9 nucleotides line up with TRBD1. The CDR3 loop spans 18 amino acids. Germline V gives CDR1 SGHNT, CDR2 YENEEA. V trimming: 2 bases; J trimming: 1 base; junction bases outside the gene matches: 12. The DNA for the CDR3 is TGTGCCAGCAGCTTACAATCCGGTTACAGGGGGCGGTCCTACGAGCAGTACTTC. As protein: CASSLQSGYRGRSYEQYF. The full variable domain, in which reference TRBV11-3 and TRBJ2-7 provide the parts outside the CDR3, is EAGVVQSPRYKIIEKKQPVAFWCNPISGHNTLYWYLQNLGQGPELLIRYENEEAVDDSQLPKDRFSAERLKGVDSTLKIQPAELGDSAVYLCASSLQSGYRGRSYEQYFGPGTRLTVT.

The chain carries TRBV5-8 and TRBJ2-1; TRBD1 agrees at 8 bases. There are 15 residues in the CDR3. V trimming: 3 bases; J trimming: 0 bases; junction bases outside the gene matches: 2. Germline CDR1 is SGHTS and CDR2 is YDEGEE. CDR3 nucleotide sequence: TGTGCCAGCAGCTCAACAGGGGGCTCCTACAATGAGCAGTTCTTC. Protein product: CASSSTGGSYNEQFF. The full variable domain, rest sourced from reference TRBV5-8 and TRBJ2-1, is EAGVTQSPTHLIKTRGQQATLRCSPISGHTSVYWYQQALGLGLQFLLWYDEGEERNRGNFPPRFSGRQFPNYSSELNVNALELEDSALYLCASSSTGGSYNEQFFGPGTRLTVL.

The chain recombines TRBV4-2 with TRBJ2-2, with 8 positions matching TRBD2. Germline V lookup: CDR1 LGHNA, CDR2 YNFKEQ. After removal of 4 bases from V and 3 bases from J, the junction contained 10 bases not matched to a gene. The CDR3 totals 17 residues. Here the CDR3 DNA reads TGTGCCAGCAGCCCCCGGAAAGCGGGAGCCGACACCGGGGAGCTGTTTTTT. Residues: CASSPRKAGADTGELFF.

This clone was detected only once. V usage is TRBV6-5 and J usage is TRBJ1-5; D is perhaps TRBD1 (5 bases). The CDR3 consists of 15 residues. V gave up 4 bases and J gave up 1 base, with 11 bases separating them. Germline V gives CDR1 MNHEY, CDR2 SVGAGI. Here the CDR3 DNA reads TGTGCCAGCAGTTTCCAGGGAGGAAGCAATCAGCCCCAGCATTTT. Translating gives CASSFQGGSNQPQHF.

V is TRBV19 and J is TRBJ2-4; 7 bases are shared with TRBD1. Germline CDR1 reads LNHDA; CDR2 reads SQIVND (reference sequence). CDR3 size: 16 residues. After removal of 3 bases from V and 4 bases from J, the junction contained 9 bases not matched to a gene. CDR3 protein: CASSIGRQGRKNIQYF. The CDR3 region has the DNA TGTGCCAGTAGTATTGGTAGACAGGGTAGGAAAAACATTCAGTACTTC.

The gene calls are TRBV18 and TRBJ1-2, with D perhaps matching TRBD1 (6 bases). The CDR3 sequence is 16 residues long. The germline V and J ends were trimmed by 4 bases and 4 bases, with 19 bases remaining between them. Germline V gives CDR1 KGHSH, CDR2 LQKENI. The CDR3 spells CASSRAAGAIGYGYTF. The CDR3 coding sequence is TGTGCCAGCTCACGAGCGGCGGGGGCGATTGGCTATGGCTACACCTTC. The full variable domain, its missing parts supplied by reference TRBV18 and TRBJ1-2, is NAGVMQNPRHLVRRRGQEARLRCSPMKGHSHVYWYRQLPEEGLKFMVYLQKENIIDESGMPKERFSAEFPKEGPSILRIQQVVRGDSAAYFCASSRAAGAIGYGYTFGSGTRLTVV.

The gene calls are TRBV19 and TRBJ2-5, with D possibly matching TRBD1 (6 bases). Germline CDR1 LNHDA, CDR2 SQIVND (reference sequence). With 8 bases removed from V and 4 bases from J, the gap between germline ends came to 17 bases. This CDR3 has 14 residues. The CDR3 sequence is CASLGRAGVETQYF. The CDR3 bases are TGTGCCAGTCTGGGCAGGGCAGGGGTAGAGACCCAGTACTTC. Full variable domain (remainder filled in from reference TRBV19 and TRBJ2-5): DGGITQSPKYLFRKEGQNVTLSCEQNLNHDAMYWYRQDPGQGLRLIYYSQIVNDFQKGDIAEGYSVSREKKESFPLTVTSAQKNPTAFYLCASLGRAGVETQYFGPGTRLLVL.

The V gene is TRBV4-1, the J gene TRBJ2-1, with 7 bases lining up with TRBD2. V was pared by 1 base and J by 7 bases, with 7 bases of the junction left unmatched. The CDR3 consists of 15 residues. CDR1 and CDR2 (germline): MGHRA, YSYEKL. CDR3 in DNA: TGCGCCAGCAGCCAAGTGGCGGGGGAGATGAATGAGCAGTTCTTC. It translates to CASSQVAGEMNEQFF.

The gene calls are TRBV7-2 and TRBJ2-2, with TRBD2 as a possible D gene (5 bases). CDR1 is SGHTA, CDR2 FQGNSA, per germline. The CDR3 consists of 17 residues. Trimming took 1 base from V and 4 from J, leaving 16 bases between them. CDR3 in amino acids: CASSLVLPRRSTGELFF. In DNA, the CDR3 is TGTGCCAGCAGCTTAGTTCTCCCTAGGAGGAGCACCGGGGAGCTGTTTTTT.

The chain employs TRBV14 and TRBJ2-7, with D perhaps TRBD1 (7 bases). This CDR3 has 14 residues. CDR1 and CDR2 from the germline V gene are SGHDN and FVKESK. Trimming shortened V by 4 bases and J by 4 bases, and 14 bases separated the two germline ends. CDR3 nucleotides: TGTGCCAGCAGCCGGCGGAGGGGGCAATACGAGCAGTACTTC. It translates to CASSRRRGQYEQYF. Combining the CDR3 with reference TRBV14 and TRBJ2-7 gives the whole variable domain EAGVTQFPSHSVIEKGQTVTLRCDPISGHDNLYWYRRVMGKEIKFLLHFVKESKQDESGMPNNRFLAERTGGTYSTLKVQPAELEDSGVYFCASSRRRGQYEQYFGPGTRLTVT.

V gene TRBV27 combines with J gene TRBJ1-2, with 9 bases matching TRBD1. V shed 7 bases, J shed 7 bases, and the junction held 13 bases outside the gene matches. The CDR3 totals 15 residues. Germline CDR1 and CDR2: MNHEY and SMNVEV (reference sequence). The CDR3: CASNTGGTGRGGYTF. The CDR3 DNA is TGTGCCAGCAATACCGGAGGGACAGGGAGAGGTGGCTACACCTTC.

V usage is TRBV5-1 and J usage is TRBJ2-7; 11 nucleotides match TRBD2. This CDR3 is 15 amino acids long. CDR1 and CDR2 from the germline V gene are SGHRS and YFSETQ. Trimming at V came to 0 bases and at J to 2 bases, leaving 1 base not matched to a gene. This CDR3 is CASSLGLAGTYEQYF. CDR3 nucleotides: TGCGCCAGCAGCTTGGGACTAGCGGGGACCTACGAGCAGTACTTC.